Below, one TCR beta chain is given with its context. The antigen is undetermined. Peripheral blood from each donor was collected in a volume of ten milliliters. The sample is drawn from a study of blood T cells in healthy people across ages. Study information: Template-switching capture recovered about one barcoded beta molecule per two T cells.

A sample-barcoded 5' primer and a J-beta primer mix were used in a second PCR of roughly 7 to 11 cycles. Template switching added a 12-random-nucleotide identifier to every cDNA molecule. Each CDR3 protein gets one entry after TCRdb re-called the 5' RACE reads with MiXCR. The table records over 1,500,000 distinct CDR3 sequences, roughly two fifths of them present only once. V was pared by 6 bases and J by 0 bases, with 15 bases between. The length of the CDR3 is 15 residues. Study conclusions and caveats: The long-lived group displayed more naive CD4+ cells, plus higher diversity, than the aged donors did.

The sequenced sample was blood. The V and J genes are TRBV12-3 or TRBV12-4 and TRBJ2-7; perhaps D is TRBD1 or TRBD2 (5 bases each). This TCR came from a human donor in good health. As DNA, the CDR3 is TGTGCCAGCAGCTGGGACCGAACCCTCTCCTACGAGCAGTACTTC. It yields the protein CASSWDRTLSYEQYF.